One and the same sample provided the 26 T cell receptor beta chains below, sequenced in a study of T cell responses to AZD1222 COVID-19 vaccine. Assay: immunoSEQ multiplex PCR; the TCRdb copy retains only in-frame clones and omits some. The sample gives some 200,000 clones, 90% to 95% of which show up once; around 3.5% is in the top ten. The sequencing used peripheral blood, collected 28 days after the second AZD1222 dose. These receptors came from an adult who received the AZD1222 COVID-19 vaccine.

CDR3 protein: CASSESGTVRAEQFF. For the CDR3, the DNA is TGTGCCAGCAGTGAGAGCGGGACCGTACGCGCTGAGCAGTTCTTC. The J gene is TRBJ2-1, the V gene TRBV2, with 7 nucleotides matching TRBD2. J lost 9 bases, V lost 3 bases, and 11 bases had no gene match. This CDR3 spans 15 amino acids. Germline V gene data show CDR1 as SNHLY and CDR2 as FYNNEI.

The chain couples TRBV27 to TRBJ2-1; 7 bases agree with TRBD1. With V trimmed by 5 bases and J by 4 bases, 11 bases remained unmatched. The CDR3 contains 16 residues. Per the germline V gene, CDR1 is MNHEY and CDR2 is SMNVEV (reference sequence). CDR3 DNA: TGTGCCAGCAGTGGACCGATCCGGGACAGATACAATGAGCAGTTCTTC. This gives the protein CASSGPIRDRYNEQFF.

The genes are TRBV6-5 and TRBJ2-7; 14 positions match TRBD2. Trimming took 7 bases from V and 5 from J; bases not matched to a gene: 4. The CDR3 contains 14 residues. The germline V gene encodes CDR1 MNHEY and CDR2 SVGAGI. The chain's CDR3 is CASIGLAGGHEQYF. The CDR3 region has the DNA TGTGCCAGCATCGGACTAGCGGGAGGTCACGAGCAGTACTTC.

The chain links TRBV7-3 to TRBJ2-1, with 14 bases matching TRBD2. Germline V gene sequence: CDR1 SGHTA, CDR2 FQGTGA. The V gene end was trimmed by 10 bases and the J gene end by 9 bases; junction bases not matched to a gene: 14. The CDR3 is 16 amino acids. CDR3 nucleotides: TGTGCCACTGGGACTAGCGGGAGACTCCCGGGGAGTGAGCAGTTCTTC. Protein sequence: CATGTSGRLPGSEQFF. Full variable domain (remainder filled in from reference TRBV7-3 and TRBJ2-1): GAGVSQTPSNKVTEKGKYVELRCDPISGHTALYWYRQSLGQGPEFLIYFQGTGAADDSGLPNDRFFAVRPEGSVSTLKIQRTERGDSAVYLCATGTSGRLPGSEQFFGPGTRLTVL.

The rearrangement links TRBV2 to TRBJ1-5; the match to TRBD1 covers 7 bases. CDR1 is SNHLY, CDR2 FYNNEI, per germline. This CDR3 is 16 amino acids long. Germline trimming cut 7 bases from V and 2 bases from J; bases unmatched to any gene: 11. The chain's CDR3 is CASTLTGRFGNQPQHF. The CDR3 nucleotides are TGTGCCAGCACCCTGACAGGGAGGTTTGGCAATCAGCCCCAGCATTTT.

The genes are TRBV21-1 and TRBJ1-5; the DNA was not compared with TRBD1, the D call given in the table. TRBV21-1 is noted as a pseudogene. The CDR3 covers 15 residues. The CDR3 protein is CASSKKGQGNQPQHF. CDR3 DNA sequence: TGTGCCAGCAGCAAAAAGGGACAGGGCAATCAGCCCCAGCATTTT.

V usage is TRBV3-1 (or the pseudogene TRBV3-2) and J usage is TRBJ1-1; 8 bases align to TRBD1. The CDR3 has 15 amino acids. Germline assignment: CDR1 LGHDT and CDR2 YNNKEL (reference sequence). The trim removed 1 base at V and 4 bases at J, leaving 5 bases unmatched. CDR3 amino acids: CASSQVPGGVTEAFF. In DNA form, the CDR3 reads TGTGCCAGCAGCCAAGTCCCAGGGGGCGTCACTGAAGCTTTCTTT.

The chain is built from TRBV18 and TRBJ2-7; 8 positions agree with TRBD1. V lost 5 bases and J lost 8; bases outside the gene matches: 14. The CDR3 runs to 15 residues. Germline V gene data show CDR1 as KGHSH and CDR2 as LQKENI. The CDR3 DNA follows: TGTGCCAGCTCATTCTCCACGGACAGGGCCACGAAGCAGTACTTC. Translated, it gives CASSFSTDRATKQYF.

The chain employs TRBV28 and TRBJ2-3; a possible D gene is TRBD2 (5 bases). Germline loops: CDR1 MDHEN, CDR2 SYDVKM. CDR3 length: 14 amino acids. Trimming cost V 3 bases and J 2 bases, with 9 bases left between them. The CDR3 nucleotides read TGTGCCAGCAGTTTGGTCCGGGACACAGATACGCAGTATTTT. Amino acids: CASSLVRDTDTQYF.

The chain uses TRBV28 and TRBJ2-7; 11 bases align to TRBD2. CDR3 length equals 17 residues. Per the germline V gene, CDR1 is MDHEN and CDR2 is SYDVKM. V was clipped by 3 bases and J by 6 bases; unmatched bases: 13. The CDR3 loop is CASSFSRGNSGRVEQYF. Written as DNA, the CDR3 is TGTGCCAGCAGTTTTTCCAGGGGGAATAGCGGGAGGGTCGAGCAGTACTTC.

This sequence joins TRBV28 and TRBJ2-7; TRBD1 might be the D (6 bases). Between the trimmed V and J ends, which lost 3 bases and 6 bases, there was a span of 15 bases. CDR3 size: 14 residues. Germline-derived CDR1 and CDR2 are MDHEN and SYDVKM. As DNA, the CDR3 is TGTGCCAGCAGTTTCCGGGATACAGGGTCCGAGCAGTACTTC. Translating it yields CASSFRDTGSEQYF.

The sample holds a few counts of this clone. The rearrangement uses TRBV6-5 and TRBJ1-1; 8 bases agree with TRBD1. CDR3 size: 15 residues. The V gene end was trimmed by 5 bases and the J gene end by 0 bases; junction bases not matched to a gene: 5. Germline CDR1 reads MNHEY; CDR2 reads SVGAGI. The CDR3 DNA sequence: TGTGCCAGCAGTCAGACAGGGGTCTTGAACACTGAAGCTTTCTTT. It yields the protein CASSQTGVLNTEAFF.

The chain combines TRBV7-2 with TRBJ1-5, with D possibly being TRBD1 (5 bases). Germline V CDR1 and CDR2: SGHTA, FQGNSA. There are 14 residues in the CDR3. Deletions cut 5 bases from V and 0 bases from J, with 8 bases between. CDR3 in DNA: TGTGCCAGCAGCAGGACAAATAGCAATCAGCCCCAGCATTTT. Translated: CASSRTNSNQPQHF.

V gene TRBV7-8 combines with J gene TRBJ1-1; weak D call: TRBD1 (5 bases). Germline V lookup: CDR1 SGHVS, CDR2 FQNEAQ. This CDR3 has 15 amino acids. V gave up 2 bases and J gave up 0 bases, with 10 bases separating them. CDR3 DNA: TGTGCCAGCAGCTTAAGAGCAGGGCTGAACACTGAAGCTTTCTTT. Translation: CASSLRAGLNTEAFF.

The chain couples TRBV7-9 to TRBJ1-4; D remains ambiguous. The V end was cut by 5 bases, the J end by 4 bases, with 14 bases between. The CDR3 runs to 15 residues. Germline V CDR1 and CDR2: SEHNR, FQNEAQ (reference sequence). The CDR3: CASSADLSYNEKLFF. As DNA, the CDR3 is TGTGCCAGCAGCGCAGACTTGTCCTATAATGAAAAACTGTTTTTT.

This rearrangement joins TRBV7-2 to TRBJ2-7, with a possible D match to TRBD1 (6 bases). This CDR3 is 13 amino acids long. Looked up from germline, CDR1 is SGHTA and CDR2 is FQGNSA. The ends were cut back, 6 bases at V and 6 bases at J, with 15 bases in the middle. The CDR3 region has the DNA TGTGCCAGCAGGCCTTCCGGGACAACCGAGCAGTACTTC. Translating gives CASRPSGTTEQYF.

The chain has TRBV29-1 and TRBJ2-7, with TRBD1 matching over 7 bases. The CDR3 spans 15 residues. V lost 0 bases and J lost 0; bases outside the gene matches: 5. Germline assignment: CDR1 SQVTM and CDR2 ANQGSEA. Here the CDR3 DNA reads TGCAGCGTTGAAGAAATCCGGGACAGCTCCTACGAGCAGTACTTC. It encodes CSVEEIRDSSYEQYF.

The chain recombines TRBV30 with TRBJ1-1, with D maybe TRBD1 (6 bases). This CDR3 region has 13 residues. Per the germline V gene, CDR1 is GTSNPN and CDR2 is SVGIG (reference sequence). The V end lost 5 bases, the J end lost 2 bases, and 12 bases lay between the germline ends. The CDR3 sequence: CAWEQGRNTEAFF. The DNA for the CDR3 is TGTGCCTGGGAACAGGGCCGTAACACTGAAGCTTTCTTT.

The J gene is TRBJ1-1, the V gene TRBV19; 7 nucleotides agree with TRBD1. V shed 3 bases, J shed 0 bases, and the junction held 7 bases outside the gene matches. Looked up from germline, CDR1 is LNHDA and CDR2 is SQIVND (reference sequence). The CDR3 contains 16 residues. The CDR3 DNA reads as TGTGCCAGTAGTATCGGGGCAGGGGGAATGAACACTGAAGCTTTCTTT. Its protein is CASSIGAGGMNTEAFF.

The rearrangement joins TRBV2 to TRBJ2-5; D call uncertain. Trimming stripped 0 bases from V and 7 bases from J, with 9 bases between. Germline V lookup: CDR1 SNHLY, CDR2 FYNNEI. The CDR3 sequence is 13 residues long. The CDR3, as DNA: TGTGCCAGCAGTGAAGCAGGGAAAGCGACCCAGTACTTC. Its translation: CASSEAGKATQYF.

V and J are TRBV7-2 and TRBJ2-7; TRBD2 might be the D (6 bases). V was shortened by 0 bases and J by 0 bases, with 12 bases between the two germline ends. The CDR3 contains 16 residues. Germline V gene lookup returns CDR1 SGHTA and CDR2 FQGNSA. CDR3 loop: CASSLAGTEFSYEQYF. CDR3 in DNA: TGTGCCAGCAGCTTAGCCGGGACTGAATTCTCCTACGAGCAGTACTTC. The full variable domain, rest sourced from reference TRBV7-2 and TRBJ2-7, is GAGVSQSPSNKVTEKGKDVELRCDPISGHTALYWYRQSLGQGLEFLIYFQGNSAPDKSGLPSDRFSAERTGGSVSTLTIQRTQQEDSAVYLCASSLAGTEFSYEQYFGPGTRLTVT.

This clone has only one observation. The genes are TRBV28 and TRBJ1-3, with a weak D call TRBD1 (6 bases). This CDR3 is 17 amino acids long. Germline-derived CDR1 and CDR2 are MDHEN and SYDVKM. Trimming cost V 4 bases and J 0 bases, with 16 bases left between them. The DNA of the CDR3 is TGTGCCAGCAGTTCGCCCTGGGGGACACGCTCTGGAAACACCATATATTTT. The encoded protein is CASSSPWGTRSGNTIYF.

V and J are TRBV9 and TRBJ1-6; D remains ambiguous. CDR3 length equals 14 residues. The germline V and J ends were trimmed by 0 bases and 4 bases, with 5 bases remaining between them. Looked up from germline, CDR1 is SGDLS and CDR2 is YYNGEE. The CDR3 nucleotides read TGTGCCAGCAGCGTAGCAGGTTATAATTCACCCCTCCACTTT. This sequence encodes CASSVAGYNSPLHF.

In its sample, this clone was seen once. V gene TRBV5-8 combines with J gene TRBJ2-3; D is perhaps TRBD2 (5 bases). Germline V gene sequence: CDR1 SGHTS, CDR2 YDEGEE. This CDR3 is built from 16 residues. Trimming took off 4 bases at V and 6 bases at J, with 21 bases between the two ends. The CDR3 coding sequence is TGTGCCAGCAGCCGAGGGTACAGCCGCCGGACGGATACGCAGTATTTT. Translated: CASSRGYSRRTDTQYF. Combining the CDR3 with reference TRBV5-8 and TRBJ2-3 gives the whole variable domain EAGVTQSPTHLIKTRGQQATLRCSPISGHTSVYWYQQALGLGLQFLLWYDEGEERNRGNFPPRFSGRQFPNYSSELNVNALELEDSALYLCASSRGYSRRTDTQYFGPGTRLTVL.

This chain links TRBV10-1 with TRBJ1-6; tentatively, D is TRBD1 (6 bases). Germline V gene sequence: CDR1 WNHNN, CDR2 SYGVQD (reference sequence). The CDR3 sequence is 16 residues long. The V gene lost 8 bases and the J gene lost 5 bases, with 19 bases spanning the gap. CDR3 sequence (DNA): TGCGCCAGCGGCCTGAGGGGGATGGGAGATAATTCACCCCTCCACTTT. Protein product: CASGLRGMGDNSPLHF.

The chain carries TRBV15 and TRBJ2-1; 9 bases align to TRBD2. V shed 1 base, J shed 1 base, and the junction held 5 bases outside the gene matches. The CDR3 is 17 amino acids. CDR1 is LNHNV and CDR2 is YYDKDF in the germline V gene (reference sequence). Written as DNA, the CDR3 is TGTGCCACCAGCAGAGGTAGCGGGAGAGAGTCCTACAATGAGCAGTTCTTC. It is translated as CATSRGSGRESYNEQFF. Drawing the rest from reference TRBV15 and TRBJ2-1, the complete variable domain is DAMVIQNPRYQVTQFGKPVTLSCSQTLNHNVMYWYQQKSSQAPKLLFHYYDKDFNNEADTPDNFQSRRPNTSFCFLDIRSPGLGDTAMYLCATSRGSGRESYNEQFFGPGTRLTVL.